The 32 T cell receptor beta chains given below trace back to one sample, sequenced in a study of T cells after yellow fever vaccination. One entry per CDR3 protein results from TCRdb running MiXCR on the 5' RACE reads. This table has more than 300,000 distinct CDR3 sequences, around 7% appearing once. The sample was PBMCs, taken more than 35 days after the first yellow fever vaccination. These receptor sequences come from a man younger than 35 who received the YFV17D yellow fever vaccine.

This chain links TRBV20-1 with TRBJ1-6; 9 nucleotides agree with TRBD1. Trimming at V came to 5 bases and at J to 9 bases, leaving 5 bases not matched to a gene. Germline lookup yields CDR1 DFQATT and CDR2 SNEGSKA (reference sequence). The CDR3 length is 13 residues. CDR3 in amino acids: CSAWTGASSPLHF. CDR3 DNA: TGCAGTGCTTGGACAGGGGCGAGTTCACCCCTCCACTTT.

The V gene is TRBV20-1, the J gene TRBJ2-3; D gene unclear. Germline lookup yields CDR1 DFQATT and CDR2 SNEGSKA (reference sequence). Trimming left V 6 bases short and J 0 bases short, with 16 bases between. The CDR3 extends over 15 amino acids. CDR3 bases: TGCAGTGCGCCCCAAGCCGGCCCTAGCACAGATACGCAGTATTTT. This encodes CSAPQAGPSTDTQYF.

The chain uses TRBV20-1 and TRBJ2-1; the match to TRBD1 covers 12 bases. The length of the CDR3 is 16 residues. The ends lost 5 bases at V and 6 bases at J; junction bases unmatched: 11. From germline, CDR1 is DFQATT and CDR2 SNEGSKA (reference sequence). For the CDR3, the DNA is TGCAGTGCTGACGGGGGACAGGGGGCGCGGGGCAATGAGCAGTTCTTC. Protein product: CSADGGQGARGNEQFF.

This clonotype was detected ten times or more. The V and J genes are TRBV2 and TRBJ2-5; 8 bases line up with TRBD1. CDR1 SNHLY and CDR2 FYNNEI come from the germline V gene. This CDR3 is built from 16 residues. The V gene end was trimmed by 10 bases and the J gene end by 6 bases; junction bases not matched to a gene: 19. CDR3 DNA sequence: TGTGCCACCGTACAGGGAACAGGGGGTAATGGAAAGACCCAGTACTTC. It translates to CATVQGTGGNGKTQYF.

V and J are TRBV19 and TRBJ1-2; D possibly corresponds to TRBD1 (5 bases). Trimming left V 4 bases short and J 4 bases short, with 19 bases between. This CDR3 has 16 residues. Germline CDR1 is LNHDA and CDR2 is SQIVND (reference sequence). The DNA of the CDR3 is TGTGCCAGTAGTAGTGGAGGGGCAGGGCCTGCCTATGGCTACACCTTC. This codes for CASSSGGAGPAYGYTF.

This clonotype has at least ten counts. The chain uses TRBV11-2 and TRBJ2-5; TRBD1 or TRBD2 may be the D gene (5 bases each). The CDR3 sequence is 18 residues long. Germline CDR1 is SGHAT and CDR2 is FQNNGV. Trimming took 2 bases from V and 1 from J, leaving 20 bases between them. CDR3 sequence: CASSLMGRRRLSQETQYF. The DNA for the CDR3 is TGTGCCAGCAGCTTAATGGGGCGGAGGCGACTTTCCCAAGAGACCCAGTACTTC. Drawing the rest from reference TRBV11-2 and TRBJ2-5, the complete variable domain is EAGVAQSPRYKIIEKRQSVAFWCNPISGHATLYWYQQILGQGPKLLIQFQNNGVVDDSQLPKDRFSAERLKGVDSTLKIQPAKLEDSAVYLCASSLMGRRRLSQETQYFGPGTRLLVL.

This clonotype was counted between two and nine times. The chain couples TRBV7-9 to TRBJ2-1, with a possible D match to TRBD1 (5 bases). Trimming shortened V by 5 bases and J by 6 bases, and 11 bases separated the two germline ends. Looked up from germline, CDR1 is SEHNR and CDR2 is FQNEAQ (reference sequence). This CDR3 region has 13 residues. CDR3 DNA sequence: TGTGCCAGCAGCAAGACAGTCAGCAATGAGCAGTTCTTC. This codes for CASSKTVSNEQFF. The full variable domain, rest sourced from reference TRBV7-9 and TRBJ2-1, is DTGVSQNPRHKITKRGQNVTFRCDPISEHNRLYWYRQTLGQGPEFLTYFQNEAQLEKSRLLSDRFSAERPKGSFSTLEIQRTEQGDSAMYLCASSKTVSNEQFFGPGTRLTVL.

On this clonotype: This may arise from a read error, as a much more abundant clone is one base away. The V gene is TRBV12-3 or TRBV12-4, the J gene TRBJ2-2, with a weak D call TRBD1 (5 bases). This CDR3 is 14 amino acids long. CDR3 residues: CAGSPNRKTGELFF. The CDR3 DNA reads as TGTGCCGGCAGTCCAAACAGGAAAACCGGGGAGCTGTTTTTT.

In this sample, this clonotype turned up a few times. This rearrangement joins TRBV6-2 or TRBV6-3 to TRBJ2-2; possibly TRBD1 for D (6 bases). Germline V CDR1 and CDR2: MNHEY, SVGEGT. With 6 bases removed from V and 6 bases from J, the gap between germline ends came to 11 bases. CDR3 length: 13 amino acids. CDR3 DNA sequence: TGTGCCAGCAGGACACAGGGAGCCGGGGAGCTGTTTTTT. This gives the protein CASRTQGAGELFF.

The chain has TRBV6-1 and TRBJ2-7; TRBD2 is a possible D gene (7 bases). Germline V gives CDR1 MNHNS, CDR2 SASEGT. The CDR3 is made up of 14 amino acids. The V end was cut by 7 bases, the J end by 0 bases, with 13 bases between. The CDR3 DNA is TGTGCCAGCACCAACGGGGGGCTCTCCTACGAGCAGTACTTC. It codes for CASTNGGLSYEQYF.

The rearrangement links TRBV20-1 to TRBJ1-5; 7 bases agree with TRBD1. The V segment lost 5 bases and the J segment 4 bases; nucleotides outside the gene matches: 8. The CDR3 is made up of 14 amino acids. Germline lookup yields CDR1 DFQATT and CDR2 SNEGSKA (reference sequence). For the CDR3, the DNA is TGCAGTGCTCCCAAGGGGGCTGAGAATCAGCCCCAGCATTTT. Amino acid sequence: CSAPKGAENQPQHF.

The genes are TRBV7-8 and TRBJ1-2; TRBD1 is a possible D gene (6 bases). Germline values: CDR1 SGHVS, CDR2 FQNEAQ. The CDR3 is 16 residues long. Trimming left V 5 bases short and J 3 bases short, with 19 bases between. CDR3 region: CASSPRWSGADYGYTF. The CDR3 bases are TGTGCCAGCAGCCCTAGGTGGTCGGGGGCTGACTATGGCTACACCTTC.

The rearrangement joins TRBV10-3 to TRBJ2-2; possibly TRBD1 for D (6 bases). The V end was cut by 8 bases, the J end by 4 bases, with 11 bases between. The CDR3 sequence is 13 residues long. Germline V lookup: CDR1 ENHRY, CDR2 SYGVKD. DNA of the CDR3: TGTGCCATCCCGGACAGAGGCACCGGGGAGCTGTTTTTT. Its translation is CAIPDRGTGELFF.

There are a few counts of this clonotype. DNA for the CDR3: TGCAGTGCTAAACGCGATGCCTACGAGCAGTACTTC. Translation: CSAKRDAYEQYF. V usage is TRBV20-1 and J usage is TRBJ2-7; D is ambiguous. This CDR3 region has 12 residues. CDR1 DFQATT and CDR2 SNEGSKA come from the germline V gene (reference sequence). Trimming removed 4 bases from V and 2 bases from J, with 9 bases in between.

This sequence joins TRBV3-1 and TRBJ2-7; D uncertain. Trimming stripped 1 base from V and 3 bases from J, with 4 bases between. The germline CDR1 and CDR2 sequences are LGHDT and YNNKEL (reference sequence). The CDR3 is 12 amino acids. CDR3 nucleotides: TGTGCCAGCAGCCAAGGCTTCTACGAGCAGTACTTC. Encoded protein: CASSQGFYEQYF.

This clonotype was seen ten or more times. The chain has TRBV5-1 and TRBJ1-1, with 9 positions matching TRBD1. This CDR3 region has 16 residues. Germline CDR1 reads SGHRS; CDR2 reads YFSETQ. V shed 4 bases and J 6 bases; nucleotides not matched to a gene: 13. The chain's CDR3 is CASSVTHSRQGAEAFF. CDR3 in DNA: TGCGCCAGCAGCGTTACCCATAGTCGACAGGGGGCTGAAGCTTTCTTT.

Only a few counts were recorded for this clonotype. The V and J genes are TRBV20-1 and TRBJ2-7, with TRBD1 as a possible D gene (6 bases). Per the germline V gene, CDR1 is DFQATT and CDR2 is SNEGSKA (reference sequence). The ends were cut back, 0 bases at V and 5 bases at J, with 17 bases in the middle. The CDR3 contains 15 residues. Here the CDR3 DNA reads TGCAGTGCTAGAGATTACTCCCAGGGGACGGACGAGCAGTACTTC. Protein sequence: CSARDYSQGTDEQYF.

The chain recombines TRBV6-5 with TRBJ2-2; D is undetermined. Germline-derived CDR1 and CDR2 are MNHEY and SVGAGI. The CDR3 covers 15 residues. V lost 4 bases and J 0 bases, leaving 9 bases between the germline ends. The CDR3 sequence is CASSFGRANTGELFF. In DNA, the CDR3 is TGTGCCAGCAGTTTCGGACGGGCGAACACCGGGGAGCTGTTTTTT.

V is TRBV6-2 or TRBV6-3 and J is TRBJ1-1, with TRBD1 as a possible D gene (5 bases). There are 14 residues in the CDR3. Deletions cut 5 bases from V and 3 bases from J, with 13 bases between. Germline CDR1 reads MNHEY; CDR2 reads SVGEGT. The CDR3 loop is CASSRTGWDTEAFF. CDR3 nucleotides: TGTGCCAGCAGTAGAACAGGATGGGACACTGAAGCTTTCTTT.

This clonotype was observed at least ten times. The V call is TRBV7-6, the J call TRBJ2-5; the match to TRBD2 covers 10 bases. This CDR3 region has 16 residues. J was trimmed by 1 base and V by 2 bases; bases with no gene match: 4. Germline V lookup: CDR1 SGHVS, CDR2 FNYEAQ. The CDR3, as DNA: TGTGCCAGCAGCTTAATATCTAGCGGGGGCCAAGAGACCCAGTACTTC. It codes for CASSLISSGGQETQYF.

This clonotype was counted a few times. V and J are TRBV12-3 or TRBV12-4 and TRBJ1-2, with D uncertain. The CDR3 length is 12 residues. The ends were cut back, 6 bases at V and 4 bases at J, with 9 bases in the middle. CDR3 nucleotides: TGTGCCAGCAGGGTGTCAAGCTATGGCTACACCTTC. Residues: CASRVSSYGYTF.

This clonotype appeared many times. The chain employs TRBV7-9 and TRBJ2-7, with D maybe TRBD2 (6 bases). The length of the CDR3 is 16 residues. V was clipped by 3 bases and J by 0 bases, with 15 bases between them. CDR1 is SEHNR, CDR2 FQNEAQ, per germline (reference sequence). The CDR3 is CASSFALGGRSYEQYF. Here the CDR3 DNA reads TGTGCCAGCAGCTTCGCCCTCGGGGGACGCTCCTACGAGCAGTACTTC.

This clonotype was observed a few times. The J gene is TRBJ2-1, the V gene TRBV7-2, with D tentatively TRBD1 or TRBD2 (5 bases each). There are 14 residues in the CDR3. Trimming took 3 bases from V and 9 from J, leaving 15 bases between them. Per germline, CDR1 SGHTA and CDR2 FQGNSA. CDR3 nucleotide sequence: TGTGCCAGCAGCTTCGGGGTATCCCAGGGTGAGCAGTTCTTC. As protein: CASSFGVSQGEQFF.

The rearrangement uses TRBV6-6 and TRBJ1-2; D might be TRBD1 (5 bases). The V and J ends lost 7 bases and 7 bases respectively, with 16 bases between them. Germline V gene sequence: CDR1 MNHNY, CDR2 SVGAGI (reference sequence). This CDR3 has 13 residues. CDR3 protein: CASNLGGDGGYTF. DNA of the CDR3: TGTGCCAGCAACCTCGGAGGGGACGGTGGCTACACCTTC.

This clonotype turned up a few times. This chain links TRBV12-3 or TRBV12-4 with TRBJ2-7; 9 bases map to TRBD1. This CDR3 has 15 residues. V lost 2 bases and J lost 12; bases outside the gene matches: 14. CDR3: CASSLRSGQGQRVYF. The CDR3 DNA reads TGTGCCAGCAGTTTACGATCGGGACAGGGCCAAAGGGTGTACTTC.

In its sample, this clonotype was seen a few times. The chain combines TRBV7-9 with TRBJ2-3; D gene ambiguous. The CDR3 sequence is 13 residues long. The V and J ends lost 7 bases and 0 bases respectively, with 8 bases between them. Germline V lookup: CDR1 SEHNR, CDR2 FQNEAQ (reference sequence). The CDR3 coding sequence is TGTGCCAGCATACGTGCTAGCACAGATACGCAGTATTTT. Translating gives CASIRASTDTQYF.

The rearrangement joins TRBV5-4 to TRBJ1-6; 7 bases are shared with TRBD1. The CDR3 loop spans 16 amino acids. Losses at the gene ends were 4 bases for V and 7 bases for J; bases not matched to a gene: 11. Germline CDR1 SGHNT, CDR2 YYREEE (reference sequence). CDR3 DNA: TGTGCCAGCAGCCCGGGTCCGGGACAGTCAAATTCACCCCTCCACTTT. It yields the protein CASSPGPGQSNSPLHF.

A few counts support this clonotype. The V call is TRBV6-1, the J call TRBJ2-6; D is ambiguous. V shed 7 bases and J shed 1 base, with 20 bases lying between them. Germline V CDR1 and CDR2: MNHNS, SASEGT. The CDR3 is 18 amino acids. The DNA of the CDR3 is TGTGCCAGCACCCGTTTCGCAGGCATGTATTCTGGGGCCAACGTCCTGACTTTC. As protein: CASTRFAGMYSGANVLTF.

This clonotype was seen only a few times. V gene TRBV7-2 combines with J gene TRBJ1-6, with 9 nucleotides matching TRBD1. J gave up 7 bases and V 7 bases, and 8 bases lay outside the gene matches. This CDR3 has 15 residues. Per the germline V gene, CDR1 is SGHTA and CDR2 is FQGNSA. CDR3 amino acids: CASTPRGQGNSPLHF. The CDR3 DNA reads as TGTGCCAGCACCCCTCGAGGACAGGGGAATTCACCCCTCCACTTT. The entire variable domain, with the rest obtained from reference TRBV7-2 and TRBJ1-6, is as follows: GAGVSQSPSNKVTEKGKDVELRCDPISGHTALYWYRQSLGQGLEFLIYFQGNSAPDKSGLPSDRFSAERTGGSVSTLTIQRTQQEDSAVYLCASTPRGQGNSPLHFGNGTRLTVT.

This sequence joins TRBV7-9 and TRBJ2-1; D not certain. Deletions cut 5 bases from V and 9 bases from J, with 17 bases between. The CDR3 consists of 14 residues. Germline loops: CDR1 SEHNR, CDR2 FQNEAQ (reference sequence). The CDR3 sequence: CASSSSVAFTEQFF. The DNA of the CDR3 is TGTGCCAGCAGCAGTTCAGTAGCCTTCACTGAGCAGTTCTTC.

The chain links TRBV19 to TRBJ1-3, with D unresolved. The V and J ends lost 5 bases and 0 bases respectively, with 11 bases between them. CDR1 LNHDA and CDR2 SQIVND come from the germline V gene (reference sequence). This CDR3 is 15 amino acids long. The CDR3 DNA reads TGTGCCAGTAGTTCTCGACGGAGCTCTGGAAACACCATATATTTT. It is translated as CASSSRRSSGNTIYF. The full variable domain, rest sourced from reference TRBV19 and TRBJ1-3, is DGGITQSPKYLFRKEGQNVTLSCEQNLNHDAMYWYRQDPGQGLRLIYYSQIVNDFQKGDIAEGYSVSREKKESFPLTVTSAQKNPTAFYLCASSSRRSSGNTIYFGEGSWLTVV.

The genes are TRBV12-5 and TRBJ2-4; 8 nucleotides line up with TRBD1. The ends lost 5 bases at V and 1 base at J; junction bases unmatched: 10. Germline CDR1 and CDR2: LGHNT and FRNRAP. The CDR3 length is 17 residues. The CDR3 coding sequence is TGTGCTAGTGGTCCCCAGGGGGCGCCGACGGCCAAAAACATTCAGTACTTC. Translating it yields CASGPQGAPTAKNIQYF.